The 8 T cell receptor beta chains below all came from one sample that was sequenced in a study of diagnostic markers for celiac disease. For each CDR3 protein, TCRdb gives one entry from its re-call of the reads, without DNA. The listing records over a thousand distinct CDR3 sequences. The sample consisted of either unsorted cells or a sorted T cell fraction (not recorded which). The receptors come from a human donor. This table probably holds off-target reads from a library built for another chain.

The rearrangement links TRBV29-1 to TRBJ2-7; TCRdb indicates TRBD2, and absent DNA this call remains unverified. Germline CDR1 is SQVTM and CDR2 is ANQGSEA. The CDR3 runs to 14 residues. CDR3 sequence reads: CSVQPGTPADEQYF.

This clonotype is classed as medium-sized (0.01 to 0.1%) by frequency. The V and J genes are TRBV28 and TRBJ2-7. From germline, CDR1 is MDHEN and CDR2 SYDVKM. The CDR3 is 15 amino acids. Here the CDR3 reads CASSLEGSWGYEQYF. Full variable domain (outside the CDR3, taken from reference TRBV28 and TRBJ2-7): DVKVTQSSRYLVKRTGEKVFLECVQDMDHENMFWYRQDPGLGLRLIYFSYDVKMKEKGDIPEGYSVSREKKERFSLILESASTNQTSMYLCASSLEGSWGYEQYFGPGTRLTVT.

The gene calls are TRBV20-1 and TRBJ2-7; checking the TCRdb D call of TRBD2 is not possible without DNA. CDR3 size: 12 residues. Germline V gene lookup returns CDR1 DFQATT and CDR2 SNEGSKA (reference sequence). CDR3 sequence: CSAHSGSYEQYF.

The chain joins TRBV28 to TRBJ1-3; TCRdb indicates TRBD1, and absent DNA this call remains unverified. This CDR3 spans 15 amino acids. The V gene's germline CDR1 is MDHEN and CDR2 SYDVKM. The CDR3 sequence is CASSRPTVSGNTIYF.

J is TRBJ2-1 and V is TRBV7-9; TCRdb designates TRBD1, a call that cannot be tested without DNA. CDR3 size: 11 residues. Germline V CDR1 and CDR2: SEHNR, FQNEAQ (reference sequence). This chain's CDR3 is CASSPGDEQFF.

The gene calls are TRBV5-4 and TRBJ1-1; TCRdb outputs TRBD1, but without DNA this stays unchecked. Looked up from germline, CDR1 is SGHNT and CDR2 is YYREEE (reference sequence). This CDR3 spans 16 amino acids. CDR3 amino acids: CASSSGQGIMNTEAFF.

The chain employs TRBV5-8 and TRBJ2-5. CDR1 SGHTS and CDR2 YDEGEE come from the germline V gene. The CDR3 extends over 13 amino acids. The CDR3 reads CASSLDNLETQYF.

The genes are TRBV4-3 and TRBJ2-3; TCRdb picks TRBD1, but there is no DNA to check that call. CDR1 is LGHNA and CDR2 is YSLEER in the germline V gene. CDR3 size: 13 residues. CDR3 amino acids: CASSQGKGDTQYF.